Listed below are T cell receptor beta chains from one sample, sequenced in a study of early T cells in non-severe SARS-CoV-2 infection. From the 5' RACE reads, TCRdb called clonotypes with MiXCR, one entry per CDR3 protein. The table has tens of thousands of distinct CDR3 sequences, around 6.1% seen once. The sample consisted of whole blood. These receptors were taken from an adult who was a healthcare worker with PCR-confirmed SARS-CoV-2 infection or an uninfected control (not recorded which). CDR3s include the opening cysteine and the closing phenylalanine or tryptophan. Fields, in order: clone size, V gene, J gene, CDR3 protein. Clone size, where shown, is once, few, many, or a class for clones that have expanded.

size: many
V: TRBV6-1
J: TRBJ1-5
CDR3: CASKKHRRTGDRHQPQHF

size: few
V: TRBV18
J: TRBJ2-5
CDR3: CASSLRRATRETQYF

size: few
V: TRBV19
J: TRBJ2-1
CDR3: CASTGTSSYNEQFF

size: many
V: TRBV5-1
J: TRBJ2-7
CDR3: CASSLSSVAYEQYF

size: many
V: TRBV30
J: TRBJ2-3
CDR3: CACTPGDTQYF

size: many
V: TRBV3-1
J: TRBJ1-6
CDR3: CASSQVSRGHNSPLHF

size: many
V: TRBV19
J: TRBJ1-4
CDR3: CASSTGQTNEKLFF

size: NA
V: TRBV20-1
J: TRBJ1-2
CDR3: CSARDPQGNYGYTF

size: many
V: TRBV6-4
J: TRBJ1-2
CDR3: CASRTNGGYGYTF

size: NA
V: TRBV14
J: TRBJ2-2
CDR3: CASSQRRPNTGELFF

size: many
V: TRBV7-2
J: TRBJ2-3
CDR3: CASSSSTDTQYF

size: many
V: TRBV7-6
J: TRBJ1-6
CDR3: CASSLEGGNSPLHF

size: NA
V: TRBV5-1
J: TRBJ2-7
CDR3: CASSSGSGGYEQYF

size: many
V: TRBV20-1
J: TRBJ2-5
CDR3: CSVAGVETQYF

size: few
V: TRBV11-2
J: TRBJ2-3
CDR3: CVSSPHHGGANTDTQYF

size: many
V: TRBV13
J: TRBJ2-3
CDR3: CASSSLSRSADTQYF

size: many
V: TRBV28
J: TRBJ2-7
CDR3: CASSFYAGGAHHEQYF

size: many
V: TRBV11-2
J: TRBJ2-7
CDR3: CASSLGGQASYEQYF

size: many
V: TRBV7-9
J: TRBJ2-2
CDR3: CASSPQASGELTGELFF

size: NA
V: TRBV29-1
J: TRBJ2-7
CDR3: CSVKTGSAYEQYF

size: NA
V: TRBV10-3
J: TRBJ1-3
CDR3: CAISQQGTTGNTIYF

size: few
V: TRBV18
J: TRBJ2-1
CDR3: CASSPSGVGYNEQFF

size: many
V: TRBV20-1
J: TRBJ1-5
CDR3: CSARVPGEGNQPQHF

size: many
V: TRBV7-9
J: TRBJ2-1
CDR3: CASSPPSRGAHEQFF

size: many
V: TRBV6-5
J: TRBJ2-1
CDR3: CASRALRTAEQFF

size: many
V: TRBV6-2/TRBV6-3
J: TRBJ2-1
CDR3: CASSQGTAAEQFF

size: many
V: TRBV27
J: TRBJ2-5
CDR3: CASSLTGLATETQYF

size: many
V: TRBV4-1
J: TRBJ1-6
CDR3: CASSQGTGPNSPLHF

size: NA
V: TRBV10-2
J: TRBJ1-5
CDR3: CATNGARGNQPQHF

size: few
V: TRBV5-4
J: TRBJ2-3
CDR3: CASSSQLPGQGAITDTQYF

size: many
V: TRBV19
J: TRBJ1-1
CDR3: CASRGPSGSTEAFF

size: NA
V: TRBV3-1
J: TRBJ1-6
CDR3: CASSPKPSLRGGSYNSPLHF

size: NA
V: TRBV11-2
J: TRBJ2-5
CDR3: CASSLGSGETQYF

size: NA
V: TRBV7-2
J: TRBJ1-1
CDR3: CASSPGGGIEAYTEAFF

size: many
V: TRBV4-3
J: TRBJ1-1
CDR3: CASSQDQQGRNTEAFF

size: many
V: TRBV4-1
J: TRBJ2-2
CDR3: CASSPRTGGTGELFF

size: many
V: TRBV10-1
J: TRBJ2-3
CDR3: CASSDTGSYTDTQYF

size: many
V: TRBV9
J: TRBJ2-5
CDR3: CASSAGQGALGTQYF

size: NA
V: TRBV9
J: TRBJ2-5
CDR3: CASSVSSGGVVTQYF

size: few
V: TRBV4-1
J: TRBJ1-4
CDR3: CASSPVPRTVSTNEKLFF

size: few
V: TRBV5-1
J: TRBJ1-2
CDR3: CASSRGQGAHGYTF

size: few
V: TRBV6-5
J: TRBJ2-2
CDR3: CASRREVGGELFF

size: NA
V: TRBV14
J: TRBJ2-1
CDR3: CASSQGDRGYNEQFF

size: many
V: TRBV28
J: TRBJ2-1
CDR3: CASNSPSSYNEQFF

size: few
V: TRBV20-1
J: TRBJ2-7
CDR3: CSAMRGRTYEQYF

size: many
V: TRBV6-2/TRBV6-3
J: TRBJ1-1
CDR3: CASGLPGGAGAFF

size: few
V: TRBV5-1
J: TRBJ2-6
CDR3: CASSPGQEAGANVLTF